What follows describes a single TCR beta chain. The record originates from a study of T cells in narcolepsy. TCRdb keeps only in-frame clones here, not all; method: immunoSEQ multiplex PCR. The sample includes about 30,000 clones, about 80% of them seen just once. The sample taken for sequencing was CD45RA- memory CD4+ T cells from PBMCs. The origin of this receptor is a human donor with narcolepsy.

The CDR3 loop reads CASSKEGLATNERAEKLFF. In nucleotides, the CDR3 is TGTGCCAGCAGTAAAGAGGGGTTGGCAACTAATGAAAGGGCAGAAAAACTGTTTTTT. The chain uses TRBV21-1 and TRBJ1-4; the table names TRBD1, a call not compared with the DNA. TRBV21-1 counts as a pseudogene. This CDR3 comprises 19 residues.